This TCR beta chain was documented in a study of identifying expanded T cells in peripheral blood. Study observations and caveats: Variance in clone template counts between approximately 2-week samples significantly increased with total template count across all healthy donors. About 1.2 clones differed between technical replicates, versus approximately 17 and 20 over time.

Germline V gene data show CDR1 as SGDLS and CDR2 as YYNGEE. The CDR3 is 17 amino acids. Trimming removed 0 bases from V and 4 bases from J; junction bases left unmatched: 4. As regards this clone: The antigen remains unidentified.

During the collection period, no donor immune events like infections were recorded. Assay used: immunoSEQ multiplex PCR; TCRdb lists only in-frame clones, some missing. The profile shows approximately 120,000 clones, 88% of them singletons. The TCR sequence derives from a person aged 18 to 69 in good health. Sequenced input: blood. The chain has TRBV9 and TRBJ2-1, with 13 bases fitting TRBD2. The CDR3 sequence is CASSVAVLAGGYNEQFF. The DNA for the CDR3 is TGTGCCAGCAGCGTAGCTGTACTAGCGGGAGGGTACAATGAGCAGTTCTTC.